The table lists the clone carrying this T cell receptor (beta chain) with many counts. Its specificity is unknown. The data belong to a study of regulatory T cells in long-lasting Graves disease. Study-wide results and limits: Thyroid tissue went unstudied; only peripheral blood was examined. Persistent Graves' cases showed lower TCR diversity than newly diagnosed cases.

The authors built TCR beta libraries using iRepertoire HTBI primers and Arm-PCR of CDR3 regions. In the study's own analysis: Identified segments across samples numbered some 62 TRBV and over eleven TRBJ. MiXCR, run by TCRdb on the multiplex PCR reads, gives a single entry per CDR3 protein. The V and J calls were not made by the authors but by TCRdb's processing. The table has approximately 400,000 distinct CDR3 sequences, 15% seen once. Time point in this sample: newly diagnosed GD, antithyroid drugs for less than 3 months. Generation of the TCR library employed RNA extracted from PBMCs. The CDR3 totals 19 residues. CDR1 SGHAT and CDR2 FQNNGV come from the germline V gene. V was pared by 1 base and J by 2 bases, with 7 bases of the junction left unmatched. The same data also went into a second study, on T cells in Graves' hyperthyroidism and ophthalmopathy. That work states: A set of HTBI primers served as the primers for a first-round RT-PCR of the TCR CDR3.

The specimen was peripheral blood mononuclear cells (PBMCs), collected at new diagnosis, from a patient treated with antithyroid drugs. The genes are TRBV11-2 and TRBJ2-2, with 13 nucleotides matching TRBD2. The source is a woman aged 25 to 39 with Graves disease. As DNA, the CDR3 is TGTGCCAGCAGCTTAGTTCGGACTAGCGGGAGACAAAACACCGGGGAGCTGTTTTTT. It specifies CASSLVRTSGRQNTGELFF.